Described below is a single TCR beta chain sequence and its context. As yet, its antigen is unknown. Clones were sequenced by immunoSEQ multiplex PCR, and TCRdb holds only the in-frame ones, with some missing. In the table there are approximately 480,000 clones, roughly 85% of which are singletons. Treatment in this sample: some 20 received Ad26.COV2.S at low or high dose, single or two shots; several received placebo; per-sample allocation not given. At day 63 after the first vaccine or placebo injection, samples were drawn. Vaccine was an Ad26 vector expressing Wuhan-strain SARS-CoV-2 spike. The sample comes from a study of Ad26.COV2.S vaccination and SARS-CoV-2 variants. Study observations and caveats: Recipients of either vaccine or placebo displayed similar breadth of non-spike TCRs. Reportedly, spike-specific CD8+ and CD4+ T cell responses achieved substantial breadth once vaccination had taken place. Placebo recipients trailed vaccine recipients in spike-specific TCR breadth.

This CDR3 contains 12 residues. With 6 bases removed from V and 2 bases from J, the gap between germline ends came to 6 bases. The J gene is TRBJ2-3, the V gene TRBV12-3 or TRBV12-4, with D tentatively TRBD2 (6 bases). The input for sequencing was peripheral blood, taken in a trial of Ad26.COV2.S vaccine versus placebo. The clonotype originates from a person aged 18 to 65 who received the Ad26.COV2.S COVID-19 vaccine or a placebo. The CDR3 DNA reads as TGTGCCAGCAGGGACTACACAGATACGCAGTATTTT. Protein: CASRDYTDTQYF.